The 27 T cell receptor beta chains reported below all come from one sample, sequenced in a study of blood T cells in healthy people across ages. A second PCR, run for roughly 6 to 11 cycles, used a sample-barcoded 5' primer plus a J-beta primer mix. TCRdb independently ran MiXCR on the 5' RACE reads; one entry per CDR3 protein. The top ten clones hold under 25% of a sample with about 720,000 distinct CDR3 sequences, approximately 21% of them seen once. Sequencing used blood. Receptors were obtained from a man between 65 and 85 years old in good health.

The rearrangement links TRBV7-2 to TRBJ2-5, with D perhaps TRBD2 (5 bases). In germline, CDR1 is SGHTA, CDR2 FQGNSA. The CDR3 spans 13 residues. Trimming took off 5 bases at V and 7 bases at J, with 14 bases between the two ends. The CDR3 DNA follows: TGTGCCAGCAGCCCCTACCCTCGGGGGACCCAGTACTTC. Translating it yields CASSPYPRGTQYF.

J is TRBJ2-5 and V is TRBV29-1; 8 nucleotides align to TRBD1. The germline V gene encodes CDR1 SQVTM and CDR2 ANQGSEA. After removal of 1 base from V and 4 bases from J, the junction contained 11 bases not matched to a gene. The CDR3 has 16 amino acids. CDR3 loop: CSVEGGPGQGRETQYF. The CDR3 nucleotides read TGCAGCGTTGAAGGTGGACCCGGACAGGGCCGAGAGACCCAGTACTTC.

V and J are TRBV20-1 and TRBJ2-1; weak D call: TRBD2 (5 bases). Germline lookup yields CDR1 DFQATT and CDR2 SNEGSKA (reference sequence). Deletions cut 0 bases from V and 2 bases from J, with 17 bases between. CDR3 length: 17 residues. In DNA form, the CDR3 reads TGCAGTGCTAGAGATTTTGAGGAGGTCCCAACCTACAATGAGCAGTTCTTC. Amino acids: CSARDFEEVPTYNEQFF.

The chain employs TRBV7-9 and TRBJ2-5; D is perhaps TRBD1 (6 bases). Judging by the DNA end, TRBJ2-1 fits better; the J call may be wrong. CDR3 length equals 16 residues. Germline V lookup: CDR1 SEHNR, CDR2 FQNEAQ (reference sequence). This CDR3 is CASTIPRGTGANEQFF. The CDR3, as DNA: TGTGCCAGCACCATACCGAGGGGGACCGGGGCCAATGAGCAGTTCTTC.

This clonotype was picked up a small number of times. V gene TRBV7-2 combines with J gene TRBJ2-1; 8 nucleotides match TRBD2. J was trimmed by 7 bases and V by 2 bases; bases with no gene match: 7. Germline-derived CDR1 and CDR2 are SGHTA and FQGNSA. CDR3 length: 15 amino acids. Written as DNA, the CDR3 is TGTGCCAGCAGCTTATCAACGGGGGGGCTAAATGAGCAGTTCTTC. This translates into CASSLSTGGLNEQFF. Looking up the rest from reference TRBV7-2 and TRBJ2-1 gives the full variable domain: GAGVSQSPSNKVTEKGKDVELRCDPISGHTALYWYRQSLGQGLEFLIYFQGNSAPDKSGLPSDRFSAERTGGSVSTLTIQRTQQEDSAVYLCASSLSTGGLNEQFFGPGTRLTVL.

The chain couples TRBV10-3 to TRBJ2-1, with 10 positions matching TRBD2. The CDR3 sequence is 15 residues long. Germline V CDR1 and CDR2: ENHRY, SYGVKD. V shed 6 bases and J 7 bases; nucleotides not matched to a gene: 9. The CDR3 sequence: CAIRRLAGALNEQFF. CDR3 nucleotides: TGTGCCATCAGGAGGCTAGCGGGAGCCCTAAATGAGCAGTTCTTC.

This chain joins TRBV18 and TRBJ2-6, with D hard to call. The V gene's germline CDR1 is KGHSH and CDR2 LQKENI. Trimming removed 3 bases at V and 0 bases at J, with 12 bases between. This CDR3 is built from 17 residues. CDR3 in amino acids: CASSPNSQSSGANVLTF. In nucleotides, the CDR3 is TGTGCCAGCTCACCGAACAGCCAAAGCTCTGGGGCCAACGTCCTGACTTTC. Together with reference TRBV18 and TRBJ2-6, the CDR3 gives the full variable domain: NAGVMQNPRHLVRRRGQEARLRCSPMKGHSHVYWYRQLPEEGLKFMVYLQKENIIDESGMPKERFSAEFPKEGPSILRIQQVVRGDSAAYFCASSPNSQSSGANVLTFGAGSRLTVL.

This clonotype was picked up a small number of times. V is TRBV5-1 and J is TRBJ2-1, with D perhaps matching TRBD2 (5 bases). V was cut by 3 bases and J by 1 base, with 14 bases left in between. This CDR3 contains 16 residues. Germline assignment: CDR1 SGHRS and CDR2 YFSETQ. CDR3: CASSSIRDPSYNEQFF. Written as DNA, the CDR3 is TGCGCCAGCAGCTCGATCCGGGATCCTTCCTACAATGAGCAGTTCTTC. Filled out from reference TRBV5-1 and TRBJ2-1, the complete variable domain reads KAGVTQTPRYLIKTRGQQVTLSCSPISGHRSVSWYQQTPGQGLQFLFEYFSETQRNKGNFPGRFSGRQFSNSRSEMNVSTLELGDSALYLCASSSIRDPSYNEQFFGPGTRLTVL.

The genes are TRBV7-9 and TRBJ1-4, with 9 bases matching TRBD1. The CDR3 has 14 amino acids. After removal of 6 bases from V and 8 bases from J, the junction contained 7 bases not matched to a gene. Germline V lookup: CDR1 SEHNR, CDR2 FQNEAQ (reference sequence). The CDR3 sequence is CASRPGQGIEKLFF. The CDR3 DNA follows: TGTGCCAGCAGACCGGGACAGGGAATCGAAAAACTGTTTTTT. Using reference TRBV7-9 and TRBJ1-4 for the parts outside the CDR3, the full variable domain is DTGVSQNPRHKITKRGQNVTFRCDPISEHNRLYWYRQTLGQGPEFLTYFQNEAQLEKSRLLSDRFSAERPKGSFSTLEIQRTEQGDSAMYLCASRPGQGIEKLFFGSGTQLSVL.

This clonotype came up a few times. The chain joins TRBV5-1 to TRBJ2-7, with a weak D call TRBD2 (6 bases). V lost 3 bases and J lost 1, with 17 bases in between. From germline, CDR1 is SGHRS and CDR2 YFSETQ. The CDR3 totals 16 residues. For the CDR3, the DNA is TGCGCCAGCAGCTGGGGGACTGGCCGGAGTTCCTACGAGCAGTACTTC. Translating it yields CASSWGTGRSSYEQYF.

This chain uses TRBV10-2 with TRBJ1-1; maybe TRBD1 (5 bases). CDR3 length: 13 amino acids. CDR1 and CDR2 (germline): WSHSY, SAAADI. Trimming shortened V by 9 bases and J by 1 base, and 12 bases separated the two germline ends. As DNA, the CDR3 is TGCGCCAGTCAGTGGGGGGAGAACACTGAAGCTTTCTTT. This gives the protein CASQWGENTEAFF.

This clonotype was found a few times. V gene TRBV10-3 combines with J gene TRBJ2-5; perhaps TRBD2 as D (7 bases). The J call may be mistaken, given a closer DNA end match to TRBJ2-7. This CDR3 spans 16 amino acids. Germline assignment: CDR1 ENHRY and CDR2 SYGVKD. CDR3 bases: TGTGCCATCAGTGAAGGGGGGGCTAGGAGCTCCTACGAGCAGTACTTC. This translates into CAISEGGARSSYEQYF.

This clonotype was recorded a few times. The V gene is TRBV30, the J gene TRBJ2-3; maybe TRBD1 (5 bases). The V end was cut by 0 bases, the J end by 3 bases, with 13 bases between. This CDR3 comprises 15 residues. Germline V CDR1 and CDR2: GTSNPN, SVGIG (reference sequence). The CDR3 DNA follows: TGTGCCTGGAGTGTCGGCAGGGTTTTTACAGATACGCAGTATTTT. Its protein is CAWSVGRVFTDTQYF.

This clonotype was recorded at least ten times. The chain employs TRBV29-1 and TRBJ1-4; D is ambiguous. The germline gives CDR1 SQVTM, CDR2 ANQGSEA. V was clipped by 6 bases and J by 6 bases, with 5 bases between them. This CDR3 is built from 10 residues. The CDR3 spells CSVIDEKLFF. The CDR3 DNA sequence: TGCAGCGTCATAGATGAAAAACTGTTTTTT.

The chain recombines TRBV5-6 with TRBJ2-5; TRBD1 might be the D (6 bases). The DNA end favors TRBJ2-1, so the J call may be wrong. There are 17 residues in the CDR3. Looked up from germline, CDR1 is SGHDT and CDR2 is YYEEEE. Here the CDR3 reads CASSLRGTQTLRNEQFF. The CDR3 DNA reads as TGTGCCAGCAGCTTGAGGGGGACCCAAACACTCCGCAATGAGCAGTTCTTC.

Concerning this clonotype itself: A much larger clone lies one base from this, so it may be a read error. This chain joins TRBV28 and TRBJ2-7; 7 nucleotides align to TRBD1. The CDR3 spans 14 residues. Germline V gene data show CDR1 as MDHEN and CDR2 as SYDVKM. CDR3 sequence: CASSPPQGGYEQNF. The CDR3 coding sequence is TGTGCCAGCAGTCCCCCCCAAGGGGGCTACGAGCAGAACTTC.

The chain joins TRBV6-2 or TRBV6-3 to TRBJ1-1; D gene unclear. Germline V gene data show CDR1 as MNHEY and CDR2 as SVGEGT. There are 15 residues in the CDR3. Trimming cost V 0 bases and J 4 bases, with 12 bases left between them. The CDR3 DNA reads TGTGCCAGCAGTTACTCGGCGCGGCGGGGCACTGAAGCTTTCTTT. It codes for CASSYSARRGTEAFF.

The chain employs TRBV20-1 and TRBJ1-4, with 9 bases fitting TRBD1. This CDR3 has 12 residues. V lost 6 bases and J lost 8; bases outside the gene matches: 4. CDR1 and CDR2 from the germline V gene are DFQATT and SNEGSKA (reference sequence). In nucleotides, the CDR3 is TGCAGTGCACGGACAGGGGTGGAAAAACTGTTTTTT. This sequence encodes CSARTGVEKLFF.

The chain links TRBV11-2 to TRBJ1-2; no definite D call. With 0 bases removed from V and 4 bases from J, the gap between germline ends came to 24 bases. Germline CDR1 reads SGHAT; CDR2 reads FQNNGV. The CDR3 spans 19 residues. The CDR3: CASSLDPGIRSVIGYGYTF. DNA for the CDR3: TGTGCCAGCAGCTTAGATCCCGGGATCCGTAGCGTAATCGGCTATGGCTACACCTTC.

This clonotype was counted between two and nine times. The chain employs TRBV9 and TRBJ2-1; the D is unclear. This CDR3 region has 14 residues. The germline V and J ends were trimmed by 0 bases and 2 bases, with 6 bases remaining between them. The V gene's germline CDR1 is SGDLS and CDR2 YYNGEE. CDR3 loop: CASSVGLAYNEQFF. DNA for the CDR3: TGTGCCAGCAGCGTAGGGCTTGCCTACAATGAGCAGTTCTTC.

This clonotype occurred many times. CDR3 sequence: CASSPISKSYEQYF. The DNA of the CDR3 is TGTGCCAGCAGCCCTATCTCCAAGTCCTACGAGCAGTACTTC. The chain couples TRBV12-3 or TRBV12-4 to TRBJ2-7; D is unresolved. This CDR3 comprises 14 residues. V lost 6 bases, J lost 1 base, and 13 bases lay in between.

J is TRBJ2-3 and V is TRBV29-1, with D possibly TRBD2 on 7 matching bases. Germline V gene lookup returns CDR1 SQVTM and CDR2 ANQGSEA. V was shortened by 7 bases and J by 5 bases, with 19 bases between the two germline ends. The CDR3 consists of 14 residues. Here the CDR3 reads CSAHSGGPGDTQYF. Written as DNA, the CDR3 is TGCAGCGCCCACTCCGGGGGGCCGGGAGATACGCAGTATTTT.

The rearrangement links TRBV7-7 to TRBJ2-2; TRBD2 matches 12 bases. Germline V CDR1 and CDR2: SSHAT, FNYEAQ (reference sequence). V gave up 5 bases and J gave up 4 bases; unmatched junction bases: 5. The CDR3 runs 16 residues. In DNA, the CDR3 is TGTGCCAGCAGCGAGACTAGCGGGAGATTCACCGGGGAGCTGTTTTTT. It encodes CASSETSGRFTGELFF.

Comment on this clonotype: Here the CDR3 omits its conserved ending phenylalanine or tryptophan, so a read error is the likely source. This chain links TRBV29-1 with TRBJ2-5; no firm D call. V lost 4 bases and J 3 bases, leaving 9 bases between the germline ends. CDR1 and CDR2 from the germline V gene are SQVTM and ANQGSEA. The length of the CDR3 is 12 residues. CDR3 protein: CSVVVRKETQYS. The DNA for the CDR3 is TGCAGCGTTGTGGTACGGAAAGAGACCCAGTACTCC.

The sample holds a few counts of this clonotype. The rearrangement links TRBV20-1 to TRBJ2-7; 8 nucleotides match TRBD1. CDR1 is DFQATT and CDR2 is SNEGSKA in the germline V gene (reference sequence). The CDR3 loop spans 14 amino acids. V lost 0 bases to trimming and J lost 4 bases; unmatched junction nucleotides: 5. The CDR3 here is CSARDAGGKYEQYF. DNA for the CDR3: TGCAGTGCTAGAGACGCAGGGGGCAAGTACGAGCAGTACTTC.

The V gene is TRBV6-5, the J gene TRBJ2-5; 9 nucleotides align to TRBD2. Gene TRBJ2-7 matches the end of the DNA better, so the J call may be wrong. CDR1 MNHEY and CDR2 SVGAGI come from the germline V gene. The CDR3 spans 15 residues. The CDR3 nucleotides read TGTGCCAGCAGTTACTCGATAGCGGGAGTCAACGAGCAGTACGTC. Its translation: CASSYSIAGVNEQYV.

The chain joins TRBV7-9 to TRBJ2-7; 11 bases align to TRBD1. The CDR3 length is 13 residues. V was clipped by 1 base and J by 12 bases; unmatched bases: 5. CDR1 and CDR2 (germline): SEHNR, FQNEAQ (reference sequence). CDR3 amino acids: CASSLGTGGALYF. In DNA form, the CDR3 reads TGTGCCAGCAGCTTAGGGACAGGGGGCGCACTGTACTTC.